The source of this TCR beta chain is a study of T cells in Graves' hyperthyroidism and ophthalmopathy (dated by TCRdb to the late 2010s). Looking at the study overall: Peripheral blood samples were taken at the time of initial diagnosis, prior to any treatment. TCR Vbeta CDR3 sequencing of roughly 140 peripheral blood samples (over 40 ophthalmopathy, 75 hyperthyroidism and approximately 17 progressor patients) is reported in the paper. An independent validation cohort of some 18 hyperthyroidism patients and some 15 patients who later progressed to ophthalmopathy tested prospective prediction of ophthalmopathy. After sampling, hyperthyroidism patients received methimazole starting at 30 mg daily, and ophthalmopathy patients received high-dose intravenous methylprednisolone. Thyroid tissue and blood T-cell repertoires from about 6 Graves' hyperthyroidism patients were also compared in the study. To identify TCR V-J signatures that set the groups apart, the researchers used a discovery cohort of about a hundred patients, made up of some 41 with Graves' ophthalmopathy and around 58 with stable Graves' hyperthyroidism. The roughly 90 discovery patients were divided at random into training and test sets in a 7:3 ratio.

Ophthalmopathy patients had moderately to severely active disease, with a Clinical Activity Score of 3 or more, a NOSPECS grade of 4 or more, and a disease duration of less than 3 months. Exclusion was applied to patients with uncontrolled infections, other autoimmune diseases, pregnancy or lactation. Diagnoses relied on clinical symptoms, serum thyroxine and TRAb, thyroid ultrasound and orbital computed tomography. PBMCs were isolated from about 10 ml of fresh peripheral blood by Ficoll-Paque density gradient centrifugation. Trizol reagent was used to extract total RNA, and RNA quality was then checked on an Agilent 2100 Bioanalyzer. The TCR beta CDR3 regions were amplified from the RNA transcripts. The first round of RT-PCR for the TCR CDR3 was performed with the HTBI primer set and the Qiagen OneStep RT-PCR kit. Libraries were constructed in a second round of multiplex PCR, after which size selection and purification were performed. Libraries were sequenced paired-end with 100 bp reads on an Illumina HiSeq2000. Regarding the original processing steps: Raw data were processed with SOAPnuke, discarding reads with adapters, uncalled bases, mean Phred below 15, or no exact constant-primer or identifier match. High-quality paired reads were merged with COPE v1.2.5, and unique nucleotide sequences were defined as clonotypes. MiTCR v1.1 was used to align clonotypes to the IMGT TRBV, TRBD and TRBJ reference segments. The analysis was restricted to V-J combinations with a frequency above 0.0001, which together covered around 99% of the repertoires. The TCS score was defined as F50 (clonal expansion) divided by E x V (chaos), with BLOSUM62-based TCRdist calculated between CDR3 peptides within each V-J. Welch's t-statistics and random forest reduced fewer than 600 V-J features to around 14, which were used in a naive Bayes classifier (R e1071). The public reads were run again by TCRdb, first through fastp at Q25 and then through MiXCR, and only productive beta chains were kept. Records with the same CDR3 protein are collapsed into one entry carrying the most frequent genes and DNA. The V and J calls and clone size are TCRdb's, not the authors'. This sample holds 500,000 to 750,000 distinct CDR3 sequences; 11% to 15% were observed only once. The ten biggest clones cover roughly 7.1% of the sample.

The germline V gene (reference sequence) sets CDR1 to LGHDT and CDR2 to YNNKEL. CDR3 length: 16 amino acids, cysteine to phenylalanine. The only DNA kept is the CDR3, 48 bases in frame from the first base. At the junction V is shortened by 1 base and J by 2 bases, with 14 bases in between. About this clonotype: Its antigen is unknown. Per-nucleotide qualities are absent, and no much larger clonotype sits a single base away.

Broader findings and caveats from the paper: A 13 V-J signature model separated ophthalmopathy from stable hyperthyroidism, with 87.88% sensitivity and 81% to 82% specificity in cross-validation and 80%/75% in testing. Most expanded thyroid clonotypes (frequency above 0.001) were also detected in blood, suggesting blood repertoires may reflect thyroid immune responses. In validation, progression to ophthalmopathy was predicted by the model with approximately 67% sensitivity and roughly 72% specificity, a median of roughly 6 months before onset. No statistical method was used to set the sample size in advance, and investigators knew the group allocation.

Rearrangement joined TRBV3-1 to TRBJ2-5; the D gene cannot be resolved beyond TRBD1 or TRBD2, each matching 5 bases. This clonotype was sampled from a woman aged 18-29 years with Graves' ophthalmopathy. The sample taken for sequencing was blood. The DNA is TGTGCCAGCAGCCAAGGATTTACGGGACCGCAAGAGACCCAGTACTTC. This encodes CASSQGFTGPQETQYF.